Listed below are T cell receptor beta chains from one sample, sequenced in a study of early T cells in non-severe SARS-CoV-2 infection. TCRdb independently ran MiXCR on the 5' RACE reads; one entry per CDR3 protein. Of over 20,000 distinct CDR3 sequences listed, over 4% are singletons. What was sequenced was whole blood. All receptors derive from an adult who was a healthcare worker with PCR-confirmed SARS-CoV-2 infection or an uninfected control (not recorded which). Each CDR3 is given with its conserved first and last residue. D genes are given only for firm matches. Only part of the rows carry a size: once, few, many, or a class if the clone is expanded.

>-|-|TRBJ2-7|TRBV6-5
CASWRDSNIYEQYF
TGTGCCAGCTGGAGGGACAGTAATATCTACGAGCAGTACTTC
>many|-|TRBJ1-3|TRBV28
CASSFGGVGNTIYF
TGTGCCAGCAGTTTTGGAGGTGTTGGAAACACCATATATTTT
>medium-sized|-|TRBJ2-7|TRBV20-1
CSARTPPASLSYSYEQYF
TGCAGTGCTAGGACCCCGCCAGCTAGCCTATCATATTCCTACGAGCAGTACTTC
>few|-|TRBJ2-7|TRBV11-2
CASSVGIGEQYF
TGTGCCAGCAGCGTGGGAATTGGCGAGCAGTACTTC
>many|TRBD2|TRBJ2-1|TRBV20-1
CSARITGGFYEQFF
TGCAGTGCTAGAATTACGGGGGGGTTTTATGAGCAGTTCTTC
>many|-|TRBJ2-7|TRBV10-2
CASSTGGQEQYF
TGCGCCAGCAGCACAGGAGGGCAAGAGCAGTACTTC
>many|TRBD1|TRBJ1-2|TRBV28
CASSSPGQGTSGYTF
TGTGCCAGCAGCTCCCCCGGACAGGGTACGTCAGGCTACACCTTC
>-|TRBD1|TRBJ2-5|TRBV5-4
CASRPGTGQETQYF
TGTGCCAGCAGACCCGGGACAGGCCAAGAGACCCAGTACTTC
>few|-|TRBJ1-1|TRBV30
CAWRVDRPNTEAFF
TGTGCCTGGAGGGTGGACAGACCGAACACTGAAGCTTTCTTT
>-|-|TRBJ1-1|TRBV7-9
CASSPRVTSYKTDTEAFF
TGTGCCAGCAGCCCCAGGGTAACCAGCTATAAGACGGACACTGAAGCTTTCTTT
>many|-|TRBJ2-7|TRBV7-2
CASSSNHLTPRTQSPYEQYF
TGTGCCAGCAGCTCAAACCATTTAACACCAAGGACCCAGTCCCCCTACGAGCAGTACTTC
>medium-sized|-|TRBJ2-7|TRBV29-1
CSARGLGTLTYEQYF
TGCAGTGCCCGGGGCCTTGGGACCTTAACCTACGAGCAGTACTTC
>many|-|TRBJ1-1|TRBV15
CATSRLTEAFF
TGTGCCACCAGCAGACTCACTGAAGCTTTCTTT
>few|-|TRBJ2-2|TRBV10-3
CAISEPGELFF
TGTGCCATCAGTGAGCCCGGGGAGCTGTTTTTT